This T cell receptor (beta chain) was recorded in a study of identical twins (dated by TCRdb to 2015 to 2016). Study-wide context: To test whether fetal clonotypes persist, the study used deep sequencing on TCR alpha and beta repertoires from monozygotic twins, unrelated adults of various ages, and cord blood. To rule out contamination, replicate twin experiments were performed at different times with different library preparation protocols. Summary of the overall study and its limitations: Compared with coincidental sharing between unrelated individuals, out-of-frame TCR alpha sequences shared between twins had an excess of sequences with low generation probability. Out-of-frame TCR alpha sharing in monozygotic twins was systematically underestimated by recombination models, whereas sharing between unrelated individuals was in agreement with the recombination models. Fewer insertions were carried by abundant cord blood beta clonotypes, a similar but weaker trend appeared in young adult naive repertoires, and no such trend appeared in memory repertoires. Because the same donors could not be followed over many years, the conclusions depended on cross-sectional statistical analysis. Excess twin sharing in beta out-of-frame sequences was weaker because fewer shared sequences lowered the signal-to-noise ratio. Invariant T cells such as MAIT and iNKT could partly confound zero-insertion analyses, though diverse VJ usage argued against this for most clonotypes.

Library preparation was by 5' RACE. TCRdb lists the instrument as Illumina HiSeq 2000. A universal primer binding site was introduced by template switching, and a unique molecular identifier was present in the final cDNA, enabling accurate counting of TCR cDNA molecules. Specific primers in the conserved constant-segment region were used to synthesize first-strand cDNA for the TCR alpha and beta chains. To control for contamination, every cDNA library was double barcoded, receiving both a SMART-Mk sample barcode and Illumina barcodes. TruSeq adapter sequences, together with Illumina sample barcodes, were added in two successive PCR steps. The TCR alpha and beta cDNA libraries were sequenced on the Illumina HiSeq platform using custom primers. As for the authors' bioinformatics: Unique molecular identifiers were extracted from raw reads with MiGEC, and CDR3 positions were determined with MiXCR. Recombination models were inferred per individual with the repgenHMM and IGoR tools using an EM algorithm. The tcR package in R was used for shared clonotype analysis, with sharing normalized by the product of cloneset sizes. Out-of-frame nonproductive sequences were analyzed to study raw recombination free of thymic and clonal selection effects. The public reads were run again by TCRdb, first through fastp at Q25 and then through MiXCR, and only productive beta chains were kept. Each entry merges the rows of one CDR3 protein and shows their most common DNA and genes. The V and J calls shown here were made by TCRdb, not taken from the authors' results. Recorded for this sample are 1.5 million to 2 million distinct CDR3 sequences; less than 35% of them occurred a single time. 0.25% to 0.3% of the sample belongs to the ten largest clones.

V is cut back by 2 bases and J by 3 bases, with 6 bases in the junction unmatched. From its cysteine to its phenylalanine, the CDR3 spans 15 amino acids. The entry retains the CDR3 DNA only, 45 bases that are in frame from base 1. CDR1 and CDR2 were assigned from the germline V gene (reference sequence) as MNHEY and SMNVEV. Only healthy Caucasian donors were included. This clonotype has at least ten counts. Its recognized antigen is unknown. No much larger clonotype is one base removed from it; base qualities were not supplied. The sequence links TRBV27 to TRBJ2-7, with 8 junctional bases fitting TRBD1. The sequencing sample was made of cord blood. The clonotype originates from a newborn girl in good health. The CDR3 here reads CASSLRQGLGYEQYF. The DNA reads TGTGCCAGCAGTTTAAGACAGGGGCTTGGCTACGAGCAGTACTTC.